This T cell receptor beta chain was captured in a study of blood T cell repertoires in COVID-19. Authors' processing steps: Reference gene primers were amplified, and this amplification served to estimate nucleated cell counts. Using immunoSEQ multiplex PCR, the repertoire was profiled, and TCRdb retains in-frame clones only, with some absent. That table furnishes V, J and clone size, whereas the DNA furnished D and trimming. The data show about 200,000 clones, with about nine tenths seen just once and about 2.2% held by the top ten. The CDR3 has 14 amino acids. Germline-derived CDR1 and CDR2 are MNHEY and SVGAGI. Trimming took 5 bases from V and 8 from J; bases not matched to a gene: 8. Participants, about 18 to 100 years old, spanned under 30 US areas. The study assigned cohorts using participant-reported clinical history. In Cohort 3, a recovered donor had either two negative PCRs, clearance, or symptom resolution.

Sequencing used PBMCs or T cells enriched from blood (not recorded which). The chain is built from TRBV6-5 and TRBJ1-4; 7 bases agree with TRBD1. The clonotype comes from a woman aged 25 to 39 who had recovered from COVID-19. CDR3 sequence (DNA): TGTGCCAGCAGTAGACAGGGTGGAGGGGAAAAACTGTTTTTT. It encodes CASSRQGGGEKLFF.